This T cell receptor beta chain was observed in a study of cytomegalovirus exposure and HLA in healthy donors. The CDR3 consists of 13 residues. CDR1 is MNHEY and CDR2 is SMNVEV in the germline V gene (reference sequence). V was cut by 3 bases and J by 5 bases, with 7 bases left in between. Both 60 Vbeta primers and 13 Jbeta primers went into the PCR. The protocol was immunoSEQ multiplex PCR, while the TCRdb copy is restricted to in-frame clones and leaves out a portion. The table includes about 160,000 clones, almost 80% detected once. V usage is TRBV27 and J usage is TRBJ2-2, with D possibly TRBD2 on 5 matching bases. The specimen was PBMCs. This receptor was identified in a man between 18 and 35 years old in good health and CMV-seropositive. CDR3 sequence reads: CASSLGGTGELFF. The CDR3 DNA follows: TGTGCCAGCAGTTTGGGCGGGACCGGGGAGCTGTTTTTT.